The rows below give T cell receptor beta chains drawn from one sample of a study of cytomegalovirus exposure and HLA in healthy donors. Profiling relied on immunoSEQ multiplex PCR, and the TCRdb table lists in-frame clones only, not all of them. This sample carries some 140,000 clones, approximately 60% of them seen once, and the ten largest clones take around 1.6%. Material: PBMCs. The receptors shown here come from a human donor in good health. Each CDR3 is given with its conserved first and last residue. Fields, in order: J gene, clone size, D gene, V gene, CDR3 DNA, CDR3 protein. D genes are given only for firm matches. Clone size, where shown, is once, few, many, or a class for clones that have expanded.

J: TRBJ2-7
size: .
D: .
V: TRBV9
DNA: TGTGCCAGCAGCGTAGGGAGTAGCGGAACCTACGAGCAGTACTTC
CDR3: CASSVGSSGTYEQYF

J: TRBJ1-4
size: .
D: .
V: TRBV29-1
DNA: TGCAGCGTTGAAGATCGGAGGAGGGGCGGCGAAAAACTGTTTTTT
CDR3: CSVEDRRRGGEKLFF

J: TRBJ2-1
size: .
D: TRBD2
V: TRBV7-3
DNA: TGTGCCAGCAGCTTAACGGGTGGTGCTAGCGGGACTTACAATGAGCAGTTCTTC
CDR3: CASSLTGGASGTYNEQFF

J: TRBJ2-1
size: .
D: .
V: TRBV11-2
DNA: TGTGCCAGCAGATCTGGTACAGAGTCCTCCTACAATGAGCAGTTCTTC
CDR3: CASRSGTESSYNEQFF

J: TRBJ2-7
size: .
D: .
V: TRBV28
DNA: TGTGCCAGCAGTTTTCCGACTGAGACCTACGAGCAGTACTTC
CDR3: CASSFPTETYEQYF

J: TRBJ2-5
size: .
D: TRBD2
V: TRBV29-1
DNA: TGCAGCGTTGAATGGGGAGCGGGGGAGTACCAAGAGACCCAGTACTTC
CDR3: CSVEWGAGEYQETQYF

J: TRBJ2-6
size: .
D: .
V: TRBV15
DNA: TGTGCCACCAGTTTCGGTGTCCCCTCTGGGGCCAACGTCCTGACTTTC
CDR3: CATSFGVPSGANVLTF

J: TRBJ2-7
size: .
D: .
V: TRBV5-1
DNA: TGCGCCAGCAGCTCGCTCCAGGGGCGCGACGAGCAGTACTTC
CDR3: CASSSLQGRDEQYF

J: TRBJ2-2
size: .
D: TRBD1
V: TRBV28
DNA: TGTGCCAGCAGTTCCGGGACAGGGGGCACCGGGGAGCTGTTTTTT
CDR3: CASSSGTGGTGELFF

J: TRBJ2-7
size: few
D: .
V: TRBV20-1
DNA: TGCAGTGCTAGATACAGCTACGAGCAGTACTTC
CDR3: CSARYSYEQYF

J: TRBJ1-1
size: .
D: .
V: TRBV6-5
DNA: TGTGCCACCTCTCCGACAGAGCTTATGAACACTGAAGCTTTCTTT
CDR3: CATSPTELMNTEAFF

J: TRBJ2-3
size: few
D: .
V: TRBV28
DNA: TGTGCCAGCAGTTTTCAGCGGAGAGCTAATACGCAGTATTTT
CDR3: CASSFQRRANTQYF

J: TRBJ1-5
size: once
D: TRBD1
V: TRBV28
DNA: TGTGCCAGCAGTCCGATAGGACAGGGAGGCAATCAGCCCCAGCATTTT
CDR3: CASSPIGQGGNQPQHF

J: TRBJ2-3
size: .
D: TRBD2
V: TRBV5-4
DNA: TGTGCCAGCAGCTTGACCGGACTAGCCGTCGATACGCAGTATTTT
CDR3: CASSLTGLAVDTQYF

J: TRBJ2-5
size: .
D: .
V: TRBV18
DNA: TGTGCCAGCTCACCACTCTCAGAGACCCAGTACTTC
CDR3: CASSPLSETQYF

J: TRBJ1-1
size: .
D: .
V: TRBV7-6
DNA: TGTGCCAGCAGCTTAGTGGGGGGGAACACTGAAGCTTTCTTT
CDR3: CASSLVGGNTEAFF

J: TRBJ2-1
size: .
D: TRBD2
V: TRBV5-1
DNA: TGCGCCAGCAGCTCAACTAGCGGGAGTCATTATGAGCAGTTCTTC
CDR3: CASSSTSGSHYEQFF

J: TRBJ1-6
size: few
D: .
V: TRBV4-1
DNA: TGCGCCAGCAGCCAAGAGGGAAGGGACTGGTCACCCCTCCACTTT
CDR3: CASSQEGRDWSPLHF

J: TRBJ2-1
size: once
D: TRBD1
V: TRBV4-1
DNA: TGCGCCAGCAGGACATACAGGGGGCCCTACAATGAGCAGTTCTTC
CDR3: CASRTYRGPYNEQFF

J: TRBJ1-4
size: .
D: TRBD1
V: TRBV2
DNA: TGTGCCAGCATACTGGACAGGGTTAATGAAAAACTGTTTTTT
CDR3: CASILDRVNEKLFF

J: TRBJ1-2
size: few
D: TRBD1
V: TRBV5-1
DNA: TGCGCCAGCAGCTTGCAAGGGGGCGACTATGGCTACACCTTC
CDR3: CASSLQGGDYGYTF

J: TRBJ2-1
size: few
D: .
V: TRBV6-1
DNA: TGTGCCAGCTTGAGATATGAGCAGTTCTTC
CDR3: CASLRYEQFF

J: TRBJ1-6
size: .
D: .
V: TRBV28
DNA: TGTGCCAGCAACCCCCCCGGGAGCTCCTATAATTCACCCCTCCACTTT
CDR3: CASNPPGSSYNSPLHF

J: TRBJ1-2
size: .
D: TRBD1
V: TRBV6-9
DNA: TGTGCCAGCAGTTTTTTGCTGACAGGGTTGGACTATGGCTACACCTTC
CDR3: CASSFLLTGLDYGYTF

J: TRBJ2-7
size: few
D: .
V: TRBV9
DNA: TGTGCCAGCAGCCAACACACGGAAGCGGGCCACGAGCAGTACTTC
CDR3: CASSQHTEAGHEQYF

J: TRBJ2-3
size: .
D: TRBD2
V: TRBV7-9
DNA: TGTGCCAGCAGCCCGGGGGGGCGGGAGGTCACAGATACGCAGTATTTT
CDR3: CASSPGGREVTDTQYF

J: TRBJ2-7
size: .
D: TRBD2
V: TRBV7-8
DNA: TGTGCCAGCAGCTTAGCGCAGAGTCTAGCGGCTTACGAGCAGTACTTC
CDR3: CASSLAQSLAAYEQYF

J: TRBJ2-5
size: .
D: .
V: TRBV6-5
DNA: TGTGCCAGCAGCCTCCTCTTAGGGAGCCCAAGGACCCAGTACTTC
CDR3: CASSLLLGSPRTQYF

J: TRBJ2-5
size: .
D: TRBD2
V: TRBV13
DNA: TGTGCCAGCAGCTCGGGACTAGCGGGAGAGACCCAGTACTTC
CDR3: CASSSGLAGETQYF

J: TRBJ2-3
size: few
D: TRBD2
V: TRBV7-3
DNA: TGTGCCAGCAGCGAGGGACTAGCGGGAGATACGCAGTATTTT
CDR3: CASSEGLAGDTQYF

J: TRBJ2-5
size: .
D: .
V: TRBV19
DNA: TGTGACCTAGCCGGGAAAACCCAAGAGACCCAGTACTTC
CDR3: CDLAGKTQETQYF

J: TRBJ1-1
size: .
D: .
V: TRBV5-1
DNA: TGCGCCAGCAGCTCGGCGGGGAGAGGTGAAGCTTTCTTT
CDR3: CASSSAGRGEAFF

J: TRBJ2-2
size: .
D: TRBD1
V: TRBV18
DNA: TGTGCCAGCTCGACCGGGACAGCGAACACCGGGGAGCTGTTTTTT
CDR3: CASSTGTANTGELFF

J: TRBJ2-4
size: .
D: TRBD2
V: TRBV28
DNA: TGTGCCAGCGGCCTCTCTAGCGGGAGGGGAAACATTCAGTACTTC
CDR3: CASGLSSGRGNIQYF

J: TRBJ1-1
size: .
D: .
V: TRBV15
DNA: TGTGCCACCAGCAGAGGCGGCAGGGAAGTGGGGAACACTGAAGCTTTCTTT
CDR3: CATSRGGREVGNTEAFF

J: TRBJ1-5
size: .
D: .
V: TRBV29-1
DNA: TGCAGCGTTGCAGGGGATAATAGCAATCAGCCCCAGCATTTT
CDR3: CSVAGDNSNQPQHF

J: TRBJ2-3
size: .
D: TRBD2
V: TRBV6-5
DNA: TGTGCCATCGGAGCGGGAGGTCTGAGAAATACGCAGTATTTT
CDR3: CAIGAGGLRNTQYF

J: TRBJ2-3
size: .
D: TRBD2
V: TRBV11-2
DNA: TGTGCCAGCAGACCGCGGGGAGGGATCCCAGATACGCAGTATTTT
CDR3: CASRPRGGIPDTQYF

J: TRBJ2-7
size: .
D: .
V: TRBV4-3
DNA: TGCGCCAGCAGCCAAGGAGACAGCTACGAGCAGTACTTC
CDR3: CASSQGDSYEQYF